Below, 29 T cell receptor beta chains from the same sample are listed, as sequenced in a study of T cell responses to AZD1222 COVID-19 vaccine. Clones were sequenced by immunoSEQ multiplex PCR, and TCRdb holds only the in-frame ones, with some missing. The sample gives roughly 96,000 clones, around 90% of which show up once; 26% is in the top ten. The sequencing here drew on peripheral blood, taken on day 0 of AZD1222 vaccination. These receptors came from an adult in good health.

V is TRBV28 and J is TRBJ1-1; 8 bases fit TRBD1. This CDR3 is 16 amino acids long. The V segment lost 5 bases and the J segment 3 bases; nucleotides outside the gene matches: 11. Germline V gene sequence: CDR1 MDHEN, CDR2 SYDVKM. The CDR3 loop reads CASSVAAGGRDTEAFF. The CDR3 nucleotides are TGTGCCAGCAGTGTTGCGGCAGGGGGCCGGGACACTGAAGCTTTCTTT.

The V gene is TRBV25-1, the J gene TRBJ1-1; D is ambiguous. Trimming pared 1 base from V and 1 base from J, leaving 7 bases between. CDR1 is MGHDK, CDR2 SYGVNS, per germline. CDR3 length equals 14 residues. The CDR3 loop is CASSEWRGNTEAFF. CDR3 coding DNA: TGTGCCAGCAGTGAATGGCGGGGGAACACTGAAGCTTTCTTT.

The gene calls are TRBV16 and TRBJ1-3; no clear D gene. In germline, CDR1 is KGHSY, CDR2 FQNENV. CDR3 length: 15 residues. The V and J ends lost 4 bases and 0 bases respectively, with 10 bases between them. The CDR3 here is CASSPPGSSGNTIYF. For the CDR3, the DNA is TGTGCCAGCAGCCCCCCAGGATCCTCTGGAAACACCATATATTTT.

CDR3 loop: CASSSGSLSDTQYF. In DNA, the CDR3 is TGTGCCAGTTCAAGCGGGAGTTTATCAGATACGCAGTATTTT. The chain carries TRBV5-4 and TRBJ2-3, with 8 bases identical to TRBD2. Per germline, CDR1 SGHNT and CDR2 YYREEE (reference sequence). Losses at the gene ends were 8 bases for V and 4 bases for J; bases not matched to a gene: 9. The CDR3 is 14 amino acids.

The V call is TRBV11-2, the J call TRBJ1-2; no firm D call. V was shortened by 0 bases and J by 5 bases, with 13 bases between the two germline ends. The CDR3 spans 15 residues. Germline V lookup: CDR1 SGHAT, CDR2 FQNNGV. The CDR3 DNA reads TGTGCCAGCAGCTTAGATCTTGGCAGGTATTATGGCTACACCTTC. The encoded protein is CASSLDLGRYYGYTF.

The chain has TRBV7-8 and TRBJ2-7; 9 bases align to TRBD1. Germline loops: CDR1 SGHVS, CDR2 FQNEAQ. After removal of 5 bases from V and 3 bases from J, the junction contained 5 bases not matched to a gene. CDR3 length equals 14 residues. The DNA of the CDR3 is TGTGCCAGCAGCCCGTCGGGACAGGGCTACGAGCAGTACTTC. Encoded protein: CASSPSGQGYEQYF.

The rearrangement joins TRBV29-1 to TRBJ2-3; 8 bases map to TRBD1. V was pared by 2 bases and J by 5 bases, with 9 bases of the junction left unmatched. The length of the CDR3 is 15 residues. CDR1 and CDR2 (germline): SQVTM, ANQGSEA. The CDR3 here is CSVESPGQGGDTQYF. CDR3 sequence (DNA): TGCAGCGTTGAATCCCCCGGACAGGGAGGAGATACGCAGTATTTT.

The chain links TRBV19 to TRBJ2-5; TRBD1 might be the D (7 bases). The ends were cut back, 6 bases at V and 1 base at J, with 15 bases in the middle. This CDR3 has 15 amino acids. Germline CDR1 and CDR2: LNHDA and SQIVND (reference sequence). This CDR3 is CASSVNQGGQETQYF. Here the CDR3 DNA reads TGTGCCAGTAGCGTTAACCAGGGGGGCCAAGAGACCCAGTACTTC.

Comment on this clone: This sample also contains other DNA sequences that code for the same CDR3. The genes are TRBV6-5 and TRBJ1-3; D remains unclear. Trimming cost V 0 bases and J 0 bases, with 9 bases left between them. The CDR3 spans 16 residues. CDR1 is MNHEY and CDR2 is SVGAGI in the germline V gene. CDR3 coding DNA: TGTGCCAGCAGTTACTCGAGACCAAGCTCTGGAAACACCATATATTTT. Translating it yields CASSYSRPSSGNTIYF.

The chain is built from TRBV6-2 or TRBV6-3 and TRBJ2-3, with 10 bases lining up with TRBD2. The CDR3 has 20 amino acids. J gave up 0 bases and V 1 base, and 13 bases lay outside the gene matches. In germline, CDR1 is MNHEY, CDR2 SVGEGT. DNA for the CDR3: TGTGCCAGCAGTTACTTCGGAGCGGGAGGGCCCACCATTAGCACAGATACGCAGTATTTT. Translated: CASSYFGAGGPTISTDTQYF.

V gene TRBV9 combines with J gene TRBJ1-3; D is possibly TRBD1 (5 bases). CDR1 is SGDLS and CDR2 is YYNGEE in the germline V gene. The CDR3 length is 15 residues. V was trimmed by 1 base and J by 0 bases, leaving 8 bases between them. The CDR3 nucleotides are TGTGCCAGCAGCGTATCAGGGAGCTCTGGAAACACCATATATTTT. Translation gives CASSVSGSSGNTIYF. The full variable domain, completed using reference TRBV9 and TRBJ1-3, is DSGVTQTPKHLITATGQRVTLRCSPRSGDLSVYWYQQSLDQGLQFLIQYYNGEERAKGNILERFSAQQFPDLHSELNLSSLELGDSALYFCASSVSGSSGNTIYFGEGSWLTVV.

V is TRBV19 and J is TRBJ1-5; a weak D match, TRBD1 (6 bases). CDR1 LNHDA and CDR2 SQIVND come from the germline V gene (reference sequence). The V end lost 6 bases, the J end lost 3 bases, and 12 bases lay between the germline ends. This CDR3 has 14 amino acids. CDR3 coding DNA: TGTGCCAGTAGCGGACAGTTAATCAATCAGCCCCAGCATTTT. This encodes CASSGQLINQPQHF.

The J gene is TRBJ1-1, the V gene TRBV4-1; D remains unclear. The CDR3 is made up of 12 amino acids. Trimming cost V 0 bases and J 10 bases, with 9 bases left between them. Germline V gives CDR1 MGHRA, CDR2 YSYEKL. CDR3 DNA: TGCGCCAGCAGCCAAGATGCGGTGGTAGCTTTCTTT. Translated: CASSQDAVVAFF.

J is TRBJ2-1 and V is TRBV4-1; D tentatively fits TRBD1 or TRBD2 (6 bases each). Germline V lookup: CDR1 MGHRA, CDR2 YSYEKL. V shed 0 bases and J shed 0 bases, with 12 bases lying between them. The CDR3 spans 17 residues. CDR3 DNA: TGCGCCAGCAGCCAAGAGGGGGGACAAAGCTCCTACAATGAGCAGTTCTTC. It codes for CASSQEGGQSSYNEQFF.

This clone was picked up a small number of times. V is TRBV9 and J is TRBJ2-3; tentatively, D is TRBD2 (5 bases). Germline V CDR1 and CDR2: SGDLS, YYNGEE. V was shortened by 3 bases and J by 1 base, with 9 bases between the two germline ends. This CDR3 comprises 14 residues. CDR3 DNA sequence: TGTGCCAGCAGCGCAAGGACTGGCACAGATACGCAGTATTTT. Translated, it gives CASSARTGTDTQYF.

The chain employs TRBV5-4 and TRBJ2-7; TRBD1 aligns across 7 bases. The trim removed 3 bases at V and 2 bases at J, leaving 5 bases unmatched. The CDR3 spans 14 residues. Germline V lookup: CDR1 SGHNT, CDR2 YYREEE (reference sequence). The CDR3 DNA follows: TGTGCCAGCAGCTGGACAGGAGCTACCTACGAGCAGTACTTC. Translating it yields CASSWTGATYEQYF.

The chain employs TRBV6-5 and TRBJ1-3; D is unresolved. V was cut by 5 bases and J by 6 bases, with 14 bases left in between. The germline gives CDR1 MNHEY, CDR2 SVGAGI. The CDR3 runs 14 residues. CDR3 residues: CASSLGAFENTIYF. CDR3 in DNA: TGTGCCAGCAGTCTGGGAGCTTTTGAAAACACCATATATTTT.

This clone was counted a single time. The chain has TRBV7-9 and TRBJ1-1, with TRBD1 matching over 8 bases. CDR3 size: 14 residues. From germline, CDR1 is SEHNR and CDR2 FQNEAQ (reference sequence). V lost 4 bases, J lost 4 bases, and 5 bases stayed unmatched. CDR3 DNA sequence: TGTGCCAGCAGCTCGACAGGGGCGGGCACTGAAGCTTTCTTT. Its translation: CASSSTGAGTEAFF.

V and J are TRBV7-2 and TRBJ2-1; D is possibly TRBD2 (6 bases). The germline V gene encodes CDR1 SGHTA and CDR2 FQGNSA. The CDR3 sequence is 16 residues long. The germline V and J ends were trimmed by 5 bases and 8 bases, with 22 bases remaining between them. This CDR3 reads CASSPLGSQGGDEQFF. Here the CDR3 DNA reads TGTGCCAGCAGCCCCCTCGGGAGCCAGGGTGGCGATGAGCAGTTCTTC. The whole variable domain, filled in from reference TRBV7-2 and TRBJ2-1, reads GAGVSQSPSNKVTEKGKDVELRCDPISGHTALYWYRQSLGQGLEFLIYFQGNSAPDKSGLPSDRFSAERTGGSVSTLTIQRTQQEDSAVYLCASSPLGSQGGDEQFFGPGTRLTVL.

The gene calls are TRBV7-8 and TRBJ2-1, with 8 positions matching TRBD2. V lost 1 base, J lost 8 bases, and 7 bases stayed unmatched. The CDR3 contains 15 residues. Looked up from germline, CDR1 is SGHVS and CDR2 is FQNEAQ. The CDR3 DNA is TGTGCCAGCAGCTTAGTTATCGGGAGGGCCCATGAGCAGTTCTTC. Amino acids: CASSLVIGRAHEQFF.

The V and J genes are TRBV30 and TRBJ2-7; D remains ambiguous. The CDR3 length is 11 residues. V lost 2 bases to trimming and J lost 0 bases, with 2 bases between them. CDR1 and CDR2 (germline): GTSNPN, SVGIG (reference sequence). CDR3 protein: CAWSTSYEQYF. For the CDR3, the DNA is TGTGCCTGGAGTACCTCCTACGAGCAGTACTTC. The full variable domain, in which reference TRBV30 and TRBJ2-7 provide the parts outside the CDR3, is SQTIHQWPATLVQPVGSPLSLECTVEGTSNPNLYWYRQAAGRGLQLLFYSVGIGQISSEVPQNLSASRPQDRQFILSSKKLLLSDSGFYLCAWSTSYEQYFGPGTRLTVT.

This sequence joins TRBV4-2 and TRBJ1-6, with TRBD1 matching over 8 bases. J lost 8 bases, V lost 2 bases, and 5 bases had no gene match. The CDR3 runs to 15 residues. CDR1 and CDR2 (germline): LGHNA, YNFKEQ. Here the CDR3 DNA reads TGTGCCAGCAGCCAATTTTACAGGGGGGATTCACCCCTCCACTTT. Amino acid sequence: CASSQFYRGDSPLHF.

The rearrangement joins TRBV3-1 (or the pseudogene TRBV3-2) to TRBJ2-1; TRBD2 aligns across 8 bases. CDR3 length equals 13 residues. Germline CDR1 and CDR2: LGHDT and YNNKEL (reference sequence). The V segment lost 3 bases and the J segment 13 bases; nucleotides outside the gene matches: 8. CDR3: CASSHQLAEKQFF. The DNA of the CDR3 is TGTGCCAGCAGCCACCAACTAGCGGAAAAACAGTTCTTC.

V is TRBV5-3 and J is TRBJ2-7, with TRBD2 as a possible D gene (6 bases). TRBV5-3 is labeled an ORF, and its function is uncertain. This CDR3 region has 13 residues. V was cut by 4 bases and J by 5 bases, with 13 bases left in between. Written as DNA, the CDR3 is TGTGCCAGAAGCCTCACGGGGGAGGACGAGCAGTACTTC. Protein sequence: CARSLTGEDEQYF.

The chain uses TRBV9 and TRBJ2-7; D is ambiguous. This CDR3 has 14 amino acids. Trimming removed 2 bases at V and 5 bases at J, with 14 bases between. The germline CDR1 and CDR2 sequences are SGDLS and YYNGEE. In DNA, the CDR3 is TGTGCCAGCAGCGTCACCCCGCTTAGTAACGAGCAGTACTTC. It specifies CASSVTPLSNEQYF.

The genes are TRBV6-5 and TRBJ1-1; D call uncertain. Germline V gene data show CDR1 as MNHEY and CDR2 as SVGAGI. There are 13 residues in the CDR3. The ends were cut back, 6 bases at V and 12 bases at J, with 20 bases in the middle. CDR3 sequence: CASSLKRAGSTFF. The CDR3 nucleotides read TGTGCCAGCAGCCTTAAAAGGGCGGGCTCAACTTTCTTT.

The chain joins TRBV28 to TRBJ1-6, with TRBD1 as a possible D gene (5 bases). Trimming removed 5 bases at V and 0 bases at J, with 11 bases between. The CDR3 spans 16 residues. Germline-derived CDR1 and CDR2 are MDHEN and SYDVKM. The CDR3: CASSGGWGSYNSPLHF. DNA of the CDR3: TGTGCCAGCAGTGGGGGATGGGGCTCCTATAATTCACCCCTCCACTTT.

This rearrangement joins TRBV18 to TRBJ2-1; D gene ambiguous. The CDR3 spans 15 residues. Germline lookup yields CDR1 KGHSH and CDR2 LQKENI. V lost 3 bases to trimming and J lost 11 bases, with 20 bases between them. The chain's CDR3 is CASSPAGPGASQQFF. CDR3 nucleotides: TGTGCCAGCTCACCCGCCGGTCCCGGAGCATCCCAGCAGTTCTTC.

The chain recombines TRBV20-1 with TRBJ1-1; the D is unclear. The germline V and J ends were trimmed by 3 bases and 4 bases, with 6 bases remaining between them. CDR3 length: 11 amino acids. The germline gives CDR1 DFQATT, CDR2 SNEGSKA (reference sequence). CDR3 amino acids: CSARGFTEAFF. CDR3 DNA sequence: TGCAGTGCTAGGGGGTTCACTGAAGCTTTCTTT.